This note documents a single T cell receptor beta chain sequence. These data belong to a study of blood T cell repertoires in COVID-19. Libraries were prepared by immunoSEQ multiplex PCR; TCRdb keeps only in-frame clonotypes and omits some of them. The table includes approximately 300,000 clones, 75% to 90% detected once. The sequence was collected from a man aged 55 to 70 who had recovered from COVID-19. Sequencing was carried out using PBMCs or T cells enriched from blood (not recorded which).

The CDR3 loop is CASSSFQGRTEAFF. CDR3 nucleotide sequence: TGTGCCAGCAGCTCCTTTCAGGGAAGGACTGAAGCTTTCTTT. The chain couples TRBV28 to TRBJ1-1, with TRBD1 as a possible D gene (5 bases). V lost 6 bases, J lost 5 bases, and 16 bases lay in between. Germline V lookup: CDR1 MDHEN, CDR2 SYDVKM. The length of the CDR3 is 14 residues.